The 8 T cell receptor beta chains listed next were all sequenced from one sample in a study of blood T cells in healthy people across ages (dated by TCRdb to about 2015). The library was made by 5' RACE. Sequencing instrument: Illumina HiSeq 2500. A second PCR of about 7 to 12 cycles was run with a J-beta primer mix and a sample-barcoded 5' primer. Using fastp trimming at Q25 and MiXCR clonotype assembly, TCRdb reanalyzed the public sequencing data and kept in-frame beta chains. Entries that share a CDR3 protein sequence are merged under the most common genes and DNA. The sample records 850,000 to 1,000,000 distinct CDR3 sequences, approximately 49% of which are singletons. Clones ranked in the top ten supply about an eighth of the sample. The specimen sequenced was blood. Every receptor here comes from a man between 25 and 39 years old in good health.

This clonotype has a handful of counts. CDR3 in amino acids: CASSPDSPGSYYTF. The CDR3 nucleotides read TGTGCCAGCTCACCGGACAGCCCTGGGAGTTACTACACCTTC. The chain is built from TRBV18 and TRBJ1-2; D possibly corresponds to TRBD1 (6 bases). This CDR3 spans 14 amino acids. V lost 3 bases and J lost 10, with 18 bases in between. Per germline, CDR1 KGHSH and CDR2 LQKENI. Combining the CDR3 with reference TRBV18 and TRBJ1-2 gives the whole variable domain NAGVMQNPRHLVRRRGQEARLRCSPMKGHSHVYWYRQLPEEGLKFMVYLQKENIIDESGMPKERFSAEFPKEGPSILRIQQVVRGDSAAYFCASSPDSPGSYYTFGSGTRLTVV.

V is TRBV4-1 and J is TRBJ2-3, with D maybe TRBD1 (6 bases). The V end lost 1 base, the J end lost 10 bases, and 12 bases lay between the germline ends. Germline-derived CDR1 and CDR2 are MGHRA and YSYEKL. This CDR3 region has 13 residues. The CDR3 sequence: CASSQGRAGAQYF. The CDR3 DNA is TGCGCCAGCAGCCAAGGCCGGGCAGGGGCGCAGTATTTT.

This clonotype is a singleton in its sample. V and J are TRBV30 and TRBJ1-3, with D unresolved. From germline, CDR1 is GTSNPN and CDR2 SVGIG (reference sequence). The CDR3 is 13 amino acids. With 3 bases removed from V and 4 bases from J, the gap between germline ends came to 10 bases. CDR3 bases: TGTGCCTGGAGCCCTTTTAGGGGAAACACCATATATTTT. Protein: CAWSPFRGNTIYF.

This clonotype was seen more than once but under ten times. The CDR3: CASSTRTGPYEQYF. In DNA form, the CDR3 reads TGTGCCAGCAGCACACGGACGGGACCCTACGAGCAGTACTTC. This chain connects TRBV13 to TRBJ2-7; D is tentatively TRBD1 or TRBD2 (5 bases each). The CDR3 covers 14 residues. Trimming took 5 bases from V and 2 from J, leaving 13 bases between them. Germline values: CDR1 PRHDT, CDR2 FYEKMQ (reference sequence).

The chain employs TRBV4-2 and TRBJ1-1; D unclear. The germline V gene encodes CDR1 LGHNA and CDR2 YNFKEQ. V was trimmed by 2 bases and J by 10 bases, leaving 14 bases between them. The CDR3 runs to 13 residues. CDR3 amino acids: CASSQREAWGAFF. The DNA for the CDR3 is TGTGCCAGCAGCCAAAGGGAGGCTTGGGGAGCTTTCTTT.

This clonotype has more than one count but fewer than ten. The V and J genes are TRBV20-1 and TRBJ2-7, with 7 bases lining up with TRBD2. J lost 3 bases, V lost 3 bases, and 5 bases had no gene match. Germline assignment: CDR1 DFQATT and CDR2 SNEGSKA (reference sequence). The CDR3 is 13 residues long. CDR3 in DNA: TGCAGTGCTAGTCCCAGCGGGGACTACGAGCAGTACTTC. Protein: CSASPSGDYEQYF.

This sequence joins TRBV6-5 and TRBJ1-5, with TRBD1 identical over 7 bases. The CDR3 spans 15 residues. V gave up 6 bases and J gave up 3 bases; unmatched junction bases: 8. Germline V gene data show CDR1 as MNHEY and CDR2 as SVGAGI. The CDR3 coding sequence is TGTGCCAGCAGCCCCGGACAGGTCATCAATCAGCCCCAGCATTTT. Protein product: CASSPGQVINQPQHF.

This clonotype has a handful of counts. The chain couples TRBV7-2 to TRBJ1-2; no definite D call. The CDR3 is 14 amino acids. Germline loops: CDR1 SGHTA, CDR2 FQGNSA. V gave up 1 base and J gave up 4 bases, with 10 bases separating them. The CDR3 region is CASSLVTESYGYTF. In DNA form, the CDR3 reads TGTGCCAGCAGCTTAGTAACAGAGAGCTATGGCTACACCTTC.